This is a list of T cell receptor beta chains from one sample in a study of blood T cell repertoires in COVID-19. Sequencing was performed with immunoSEQ multiplex PCR; in TCRdb, only in-frame clones are kept and a portion is missing. The sample gives under 85,000 clones, roughly 81% of which show up once; 15% to 17% is in the top ten. The sample was peripheral blood. The receptors stem from a man older than 75 with acute or convalescent COVID-19. Each CDR3 is given with its conserved first and last residue. A D gene is named only where the DNA matches it firmly. Clone sizes are given selectively: once, few, many, or a class where the clone is expanded.

clone_size j_call v_call d_call cdr3_nt cdr3_aa
. TRBJ1-2 TRBV7-2 . TGTGCCAGCAGCTTACCATCGGGGGTTATGGGCTACACCTTC CASSLPSGVMGYTF
few TRBJ2-7 TRBV5-1 . TGCGCCAGCAGCTTGCCAGGTGGCTCCTACGAGCAGTACTTC CASSLPGGSYEQYF
. TRBJ2-3 TRBV9 TRBD2 TGTGCCAGCAGCGTAGTTAGCGGGGGGGCCACAGATACGCAGTATTTT CASSVVSGGATDTQYF
. TRBJ2-7 TRBV13 TRBD1 TGTGCCAGCAGCCCCCGGACAGGGAGAGACGAGCAGTACTTC CASSPRTGRDEQYF
. TRBJ2-7 TRBV19 TRBD2 TGTGCCAGTAGTGCTCTAGCGGGACTGTCCGAGCAGTACTTC CASSALAGLSEQYF
. TRBJ2-7 TRBV29-1 . TGCAGCGTTGAGGGGGGGGCAAACGAGCAGTACTTC CSVEGGANEQYF
. TRBJ2-6 TRBV30 TRBD1 TGTGCCTGGAACAGGGGCGGTTCTGGGGCCAACGTCCTGACTTTC CAWNRGGSGANVLTF
. TRBJ1-6 TRBV9 TRBD1 TGTGCCAGCAGCGGTGGGGACAGCAATTCACCCCTCCACTTT CASSGGDSNSPLHF
once TRBJ2-5 TRBV7-8 . TGTGCCAGCCTAGTTGAGGGGGGGCACGGGGAGACCCAGTACTTC CASLVEGGHGETQYF
once TRBJ2-7 TRBV18 TRBD2 TGTGCCAGCTCACCACGAGTTAGCGGGACCGGCGAGCAGTACTTC CASSPRVSGTGEQYF
. TRBJ2-7 TRBV11-2 . TGTGCCAGCAGCTTTAGCAACGAGCAGTACTTC CASSFSNEQYF
. TRBJ2-3 TRBV9 TRBD2 TGTGCCAGCAGCGCCGGAGCGGGGGGGATCACAGATACGCAGTATTTT CASSAGAGGITDTQYF
. TRBJ2-7 TRBV5-6 . TGTGCCAGCAGCAAGCGACCGGAAAGCGGGCAGTACTTC CASSKRPESGQYF
. TRBJ1-1 TRBV7-9 TRBD1 TGTGCCAGCAGCTTAGCGGGACAGATTGAAGCTTTCTTT CASSLAGQIEAFF
. TRBJ2-4 TRBV4-3 . TGCGCCAGCAGCCAAGAACTCCGGGACATTCAGTACTTC CASSQELRDIQYF
. TRBJ2-7 TRBV15 . TGTGCCACCAGCAGAGGCGGGGGACAGGTCTACGAGCAGTACTTC CATSRGGGQVYEQYF
. TRBJ2-6 TRBV2 . TGTGCCAGCAGTGAAGAAGCTGCCCTCTCTGGGGCCAACGTCCTGACTTTC CASSEEAALSGANVLTF
. TRBJ1-1 TRBV20-1 . TGCAGTGCTACAGGGAATTGGGCTTTCTTT CSATGNWAFF
. TRBJ2-5 TRBV27 TRBD2 TGTGCCAGCAGTCCTACTAGCGGCCAAGAGACCCAGTACTTC CASSPTSGQETQYF
once TRBJ1-5 TRBV12-3/TRBV12-4 . TGTGCCAGCAGTCCGACAGGTCAGCCCCAGCATTTT CASSPTGQPQHF
. TRBJ2-7 TRBV7-2 . TGTGCCAGCAGCGCGGCGGGACGGAGCTCCTACGAGCAGTACTTC CASSAAGRSSYEQYF
. TRBJ2-7 TRBV5-1 . TGCGCCAGCAGCTTGGTGGGCGCAACCTACGAGCAGTACTTC CASSLVGATYEQYF
. TRBJ1-1 TRBV24-1 . TGTGCCACCAGTGATGGAGGACGCACTGAAGCTTTCTTT CATSDGGRTEAFF
few TRBJ1-4 TRBV7-9 . TGTGCCAGCAGTTTTCAGGGGAGGGAGGACGAAAAACTGTTTTTT CASSFQGREDEKLFF
once TRBJ2-7 TRBV28 TRBD1 TGTGCCAGCAGTTCCCCAGGGACAGGGCAGAAATACGAGCAGTACTTC CASSSPGTGQKYEQYF
. TRBJ1-6 TRBV19 . TGTGCCAGTAGTACGGGACTCAATGGACCCCTCCACTTT CASSTGLNGPLHF
once TRBJ1-1 TRBV5-4 . TGTGCCAGCAGCTCCCAGCGTGACACTGAAGCTTTCTTT CASSSQRDTEAFF
once TRBJ1-3 TRBV6-6 . TGTGCCAGCAGAAATCGACAGGTGGCTGGAAACACCATATATTTT CASRNRQVAGNTIYF
few TRBJ2-7 TRBV3-1/TRBV3-2 TRBD2 TGTGCCAGCAGCCTAAAGAGCGGGGGGGCGGAGGAGCAGTACTTC CASSLKSGGAEEQYF
. TRBJ1-1 TRBV5-1 TRBD1 TGCGCCAGCAGGGGTCAGGGGGCCAGGATGAACACTGAAGCTTTCTTT CASRGQGARMNTEAFF
. TRBJ2-2 TRBV10-3 TRBD2 TGTGCCATCGCTCCTAGCGGGAGTACCGGGGAGCTGTTTTTT CAIAPSGSTGELFF
. TRBJ1-2 TRBV4-3 . TGCGCCAGCAGCCAAGCAGGAGAGTGGAAGGGAGAAAGCTACACCTTC CASSQAGEWKGESYTF
few TRBJ2-3 TRBV5-4 TRBD2 TGTGCCAGCAGCTTGATTCGGGGGGGCCTCGCAGATACGCAGTATTTT CASSLIRGGLADTQYF
. TRBJ1-2 TRBV19 TRBD1 TGTGCCAGTACTTCAAGGGGGACAGTGGACTATGGCTACACCTTC CASTSRGTVDYGYTF
once TRBJ1-1 TRBV7-8 . TGTGCCAGCAGCCGAGCCCAGAACACTGAAGCTTTCTTT CASSRAQNTEAFF
once TRBJ2-2 TRBV6-5 . TGTGCCCACAGGGCTGCGAACACCGGGGAGCTGTTTTTT CAHRAANTGELFF
. TRBJ1-2 TRBV7-8 . TGTGCCAGCAGCTCCAGGGGCAGGAGCGCTAACTATGGCTACACCTTC CASSSRGRSANYGYTF
once TRBJ2-2 TRBV3-1/TRBV3-2 TRBD2 TGTGCCAGCAGGCCCCGACTATTTACCCACCTCGAGGGAGGGCCTCGTGGCACCGGGGAGCTGTTTTTT CASRPRLFTHLEGGPRGTGELFF
few TRBJ1-4 TRBV19 . TGTGCCAGTAGTAACGCCAGGGGAGGGGATGAAAAACTGTTTTTT CASSNARGGDEKLFF
. TRBJ1-5 TRBV7-3 TRBD1 TGTGCCAGCAGCGCAGGGACAGGGGGCGGGTATAGCAATCAGCCCCAGCATTTT CASSAGTGGGYSNQPQHF
. TRBJ2-7 TRBV10-3 . TGTGCCATCAGTGAGCCCGATGGCAGGGGAATGCACGAGCAGTACTTC CAISEPDGRGMHEQYF
. TRBJ2-2 TRBV10-3 TRBD2 TGTGCCATCATGGGACTAGCGGGAACCGGGGAGCTGTTTTTT CAIMGLAGTGELFF
. TRBJ2-7 TRBV28 . TGTGCCAGCAGTTTAACCAGGTTGGAACAGTACTTC CASSLTRLEQYF
. TRBJ2-1 TRBV28 . TGTGCCAGCAGTTTCGGGTGGAACTCCTACAATGAGCAGTTCTTC CASSFGWNSYNEQFF
. TRBJ1-5 TRBV21-1 . TGTGCCAGCAGCAAACCTCAGGTACATAGCAATCAGCCCCAGCATTTT CASSKPQVHSNQPQHF
. TRBJ1-2 TRBV19 . TGTGCCAGTTCCGGGGGCTATGGCTACACCTTC CASSGGYGYTF
few TRBJ2-5 TRBV27 . TGTGCCAGCAGTTCCACACATCAAGAGACCCAGTACTTC CASSSTHQETQYF
. TRBJ2-4 TRBV3-1/TRBV3-2 TRBD2 TGTGCCAGCAGCCAAGAAACTCCTTTCGGGGGGGGAGCCAAAAACATTCAGTACTTC CASSQETPFGGGAKNIQYF
. TRBJ2-1 TRBV21-1 . TGTGCCAGCAGCAATGGGAAGGGACTAGCGAACGGTGAGCAGTTCTTC CASSNGKGLANGEQFF
. TRBJ2-7 TRBV18 TRBD1 TGTGCCAGCTCACCAACACAGGGGCCCTACGAGCAGTACTTC CASSPTQGPYEQYF
. TRBJ2-7 TRBV7-2 . TGTGCCAGCAGCTTAGCCCCAGCGGTGGGCTACGAGCAGTACTTC CASSLAPAVGYEQYF
few TRBJ2-1 TRBV6-7 . TGTGCCAGGGGGATAGACAGGACCAATGAGCAGTTCTTC CARGIDRTNEQFF